A single sample gave rise to the 10 T cell receptor beta chains below, sequenced in a study of cytotoxic CD8 clonotypes in ibrutinib-treated CLL. The protocol was immunoSEQ multiplex PCR, while the TCRdb copy is restricted to in-frame clones and leaves out a portion. The table has under 200,000 clones, 81% seen once; the top ten hold roughly 2%. Sequences were derived from PBMCs, sampled after 12 months of ibrutinib treatment. The receptors were sampled from a human donor with chronic lymphocytic leukemia.

The chain uses TRBV4-3 and TRBJ2-3, with a possible D match to TRBD1 (6 bases). Looked up from germline, CDR1 is LGHNA and CDR2 is YSLEER. CDR3 length: 15 residues. V was shortened by 1 base and J by 1 base, with 9 bases between the two germline ends. The CDR3 reads CASSQVGAGTDTQYF. The CDR3 DNA sequence: TGCGCCAGCAGCCAAGTGGGGGCAGGCACAGATACGCAGTATTTT.

The chain is built from TRBV4-1 and TRBJ1-1, with D possibly TRBD1 on 5 matching bases. The V end lost 3 bases, the J end lost 4 bases, and 9 bases lay between the germline ends. Germline-derived CDR1 and CDR2 are MGHRA and YSYEKL. The CDR3 has 13 residues. CDR3 coding DNA: TGCGCCAGCAGCCAGTGGGGGACCACTGAAGCTTTCTTT. Protein sequence: CASSQWGTTEAFF.

The chain carries TRBV28 and TRBJ2-7; tentatively, D is TRBD2 (6 bases). In germline, CDR1 is MDHEN, CDR2 SYDVKM. The CDR3 is made up of 18 amino acids. The ends were cut back, 1 base at V and 0 bases at J, with 19 bases in the middle. The CDR3 reads CASSLSGFLAWSSYEQYF. The CDR3 bases are TGTGCCAGCAGTTTATCCGGGTTCCTAGCGTGGAGCTCCTACGAGCAGTACTTC.

The V and J genes are TRBV10-2 and TRBJ1-2; 7 nucleotides match TRBD1. The CDR3 loop spans 18 amino acids. Trimming cost V 1 base and J 2 bases; bases outside gene matches: 13. Germline CDR1 reads WSHSY; CDR2 reads SAAADI. Here the CDR3 DNA reads TGCGCCAGCAGTGAGTGGACGGCTACAAAGGGGGCGAACTATGGCTACACCTTC. Amino acids: CASSEWTATKGANYGYTF.

This sequence joins TRBV5-4 and TRBJ1-2; a possible D gene is TRBD1 (5 bases). The CDR3 is 16 residues long. The V end lost 4 bases, the J end lost 0 bases, and 16 bases lay between the germline ends. CDR1 and CDR2 (germline): SGHNT, YYREEE (reference sequence). The CDR3 spells CASSPHLTTANYGYTF. In nucleotides, the CDR3 is TGTGCCAGCAGCCCTCACCTGACGACAGCTAACTATGGCTACACCTTC.

The J gene is TRBJ1-2, the V gene TRBV10-3; 12 bases line up with TRBD1. Germline trimming cut 8 bases from V and 6 bases from J; bases unmatched to any gene: 4. The length of the CDR3 is 13 residues. CDR1 is ENHRY and CDR2 is SYGVKD in the germline V gene. The CDR3 sequence: CAILGQGADGYTF. CDR3 nucleotide sequence: TGTGCCATCTTGGGACAGGGGGCGGATGGCTACACCTTC.

This clone was counted a single time. The rearrangement joins TRBV27 to TRBJ2-7; D gene uncertain. V lost 3 bases and J lost 2, with 8 bases in between. CDR3 length: 13 amino acids. Germline-derived CDR1 and CDR2 are MNHEY and SMNVEV (reference sequence). DNA for the CDR3: TGTGCCAGCAGTTTCTACCCAGCCTACGAGCAGTACTTC. Translation: CASSFYPAYEQYF.

This clone was counted once. This sequence joins TRBV4-1 and TRBJ2-7, with D maybe TRBD2 (7 bases). V was trimmed by 4 bases and J by 0 bases, leaving 16 bases between them. The CDR3 is made up of 16 amino acids. Germline CDR1 and CDR2: MGHRA and YSYEKL. The CDR3 protein is CASSRTGGLSSYEQYF. The CDR3 DNA reads as TGCGCCAGCAGCCGTACCGGGGGGCTCAGCTCCTACGAGCAGTACTTC.

The V call is TRBV19, the J call TRBJ2-7, with D possibly TRBD2 on 7 matching bases. Trimming removed 3 bases at V and 2 bases at J, with 20 bases between. The CDR3 is 17 amino acids. Germline V gene data show CDR1 as LNHDA and CDR2 as SQIVND (reference sequence). CDR3 sequence (DNA): TGTGCCAGTAGTATGGAATATGGGGGGGCCCTAACCTACGAGCAGTACTTC. This gives the protein CASSMEYGGALTYEQYF. Based on the CDR3 plus reference TRBV19 and TRBJ2-7, the full variable domain is DGGITQSPKYLFRKEGQNVTLSCEQNLNHDAMYWYRQDPGQGLRLIYYSQIVNDFQKGDIAEGYSVSREKKESFPLTVTSAQKNPTAFYLCASSMEYGGALTYEQYFGPGTRLTVT.

In this sample, this clone turned up a few times. In nucleotides, the CDR3 is TGTGCCAGCAGTTTAAGGAGTGGGAGAGGCGATGAGCAGTTCTTC. Encoded protein: CASSLRSGRGDEQFF. The chain carries TRBV28 and TRBJ2-1, with TRBD2 as a possible D gene (5 bases). V lost 2 bases and J 8 bases, leaving 16 bases between the germline ends. Germline V gene data show CDR1 as MDHEN and CDR2 as SYDVKM. CDR3 size: 15 residues. The entire variable domain, with the rest obtained from reference TRBV28 and TRBJ2-1, is as follows: DVKVTQSSRYLVKRTGEKVFLECVQDMDHENMFWYRQDPGLGLRLIYFSYDVKMKEKGDIPEGYSVSREKKERFSLILESASTNQTSMYLCASSLRSGRGDEQFFGPGTRLTVL.